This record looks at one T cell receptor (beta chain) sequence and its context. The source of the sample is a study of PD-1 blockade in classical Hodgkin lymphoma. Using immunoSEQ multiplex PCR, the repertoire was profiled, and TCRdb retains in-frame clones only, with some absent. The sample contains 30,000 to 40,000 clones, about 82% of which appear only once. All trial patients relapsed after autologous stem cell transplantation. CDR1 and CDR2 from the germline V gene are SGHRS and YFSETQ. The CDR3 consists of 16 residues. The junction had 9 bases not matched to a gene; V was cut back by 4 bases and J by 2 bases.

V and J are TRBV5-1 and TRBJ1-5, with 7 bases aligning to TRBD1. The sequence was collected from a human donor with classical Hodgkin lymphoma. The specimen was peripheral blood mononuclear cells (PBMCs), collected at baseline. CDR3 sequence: CASSLTGVAGNQPQHF. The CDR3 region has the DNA TGCGCCAGCAGCCTCACAGGGGTAGCCGGCAATCAGCCCCAGCATTTT.